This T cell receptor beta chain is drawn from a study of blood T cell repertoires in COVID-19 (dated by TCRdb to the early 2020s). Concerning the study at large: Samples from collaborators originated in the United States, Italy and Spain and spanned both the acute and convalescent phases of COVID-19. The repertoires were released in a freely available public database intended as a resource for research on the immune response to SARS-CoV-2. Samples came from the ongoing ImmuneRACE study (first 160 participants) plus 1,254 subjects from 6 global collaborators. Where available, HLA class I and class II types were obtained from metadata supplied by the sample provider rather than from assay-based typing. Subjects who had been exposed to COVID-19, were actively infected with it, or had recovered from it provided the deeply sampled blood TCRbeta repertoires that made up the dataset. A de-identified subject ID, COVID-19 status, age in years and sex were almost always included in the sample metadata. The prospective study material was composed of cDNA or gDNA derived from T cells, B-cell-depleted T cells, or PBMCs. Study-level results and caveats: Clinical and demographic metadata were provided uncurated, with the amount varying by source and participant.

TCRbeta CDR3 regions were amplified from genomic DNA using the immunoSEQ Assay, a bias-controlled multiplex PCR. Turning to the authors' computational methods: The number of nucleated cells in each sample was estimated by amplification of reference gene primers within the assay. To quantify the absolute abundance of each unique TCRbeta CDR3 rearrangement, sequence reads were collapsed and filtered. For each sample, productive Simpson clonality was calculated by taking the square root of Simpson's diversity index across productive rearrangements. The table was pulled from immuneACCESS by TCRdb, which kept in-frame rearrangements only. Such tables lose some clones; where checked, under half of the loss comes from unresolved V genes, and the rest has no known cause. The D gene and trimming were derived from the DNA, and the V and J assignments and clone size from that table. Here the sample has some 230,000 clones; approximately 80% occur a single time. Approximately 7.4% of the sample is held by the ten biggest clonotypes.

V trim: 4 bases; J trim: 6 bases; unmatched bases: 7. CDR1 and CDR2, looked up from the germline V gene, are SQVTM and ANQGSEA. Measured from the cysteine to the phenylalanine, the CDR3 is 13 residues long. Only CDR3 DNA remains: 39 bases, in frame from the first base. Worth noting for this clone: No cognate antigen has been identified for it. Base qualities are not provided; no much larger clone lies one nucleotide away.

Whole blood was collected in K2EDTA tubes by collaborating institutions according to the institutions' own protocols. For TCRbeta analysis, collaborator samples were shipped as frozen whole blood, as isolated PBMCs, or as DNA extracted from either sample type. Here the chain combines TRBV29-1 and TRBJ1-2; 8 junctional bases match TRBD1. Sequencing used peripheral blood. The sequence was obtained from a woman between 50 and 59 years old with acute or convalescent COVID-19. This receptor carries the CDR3 CSVAWAGGHGYTF. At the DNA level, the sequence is TGCAGCGTTGCTTGGGCAGGGGGCCATGGCTACACCTTC.